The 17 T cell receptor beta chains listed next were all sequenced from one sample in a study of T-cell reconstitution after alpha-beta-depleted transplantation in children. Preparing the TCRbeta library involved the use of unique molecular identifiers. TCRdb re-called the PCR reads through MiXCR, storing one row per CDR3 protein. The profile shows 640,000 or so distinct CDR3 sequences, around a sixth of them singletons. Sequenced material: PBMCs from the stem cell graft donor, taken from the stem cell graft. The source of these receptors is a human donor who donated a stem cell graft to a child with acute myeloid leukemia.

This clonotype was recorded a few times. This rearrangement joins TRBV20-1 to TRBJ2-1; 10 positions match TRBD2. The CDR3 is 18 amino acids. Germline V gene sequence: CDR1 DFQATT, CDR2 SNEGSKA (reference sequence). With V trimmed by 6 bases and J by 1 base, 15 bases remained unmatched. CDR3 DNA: TGCAGTGCCCTGAAGCCCCCTAGCGGGGGCCATTCCTACAATGAGCAGTTCTTC. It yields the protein CSALKPPSGGHSYNEQFF.

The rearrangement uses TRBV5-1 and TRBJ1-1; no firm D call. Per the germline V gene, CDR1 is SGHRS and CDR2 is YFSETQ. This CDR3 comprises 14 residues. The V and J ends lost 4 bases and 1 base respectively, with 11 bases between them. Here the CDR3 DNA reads TGCGCCAGCAGCCGAGACACTTCGAACACTGAAGCTTTCTTT. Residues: CASSRDTSNTEAFF.

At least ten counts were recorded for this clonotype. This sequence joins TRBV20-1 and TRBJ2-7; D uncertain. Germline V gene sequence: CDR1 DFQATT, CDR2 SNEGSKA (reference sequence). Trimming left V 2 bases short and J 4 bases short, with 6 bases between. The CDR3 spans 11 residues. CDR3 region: CSARSEYEQYV. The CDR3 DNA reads TGCAGTGCTAGATCGGAGTACGAGCAGTACGTC.

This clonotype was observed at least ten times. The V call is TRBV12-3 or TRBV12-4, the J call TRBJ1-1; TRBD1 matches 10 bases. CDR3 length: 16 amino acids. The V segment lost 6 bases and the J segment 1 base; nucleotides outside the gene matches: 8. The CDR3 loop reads CASSEGTGDRNTEAFF. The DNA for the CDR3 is TGTGCCAGCAGCGAAGGGACAGGGGACAGGAACACTGAAGCTTTCTTT.

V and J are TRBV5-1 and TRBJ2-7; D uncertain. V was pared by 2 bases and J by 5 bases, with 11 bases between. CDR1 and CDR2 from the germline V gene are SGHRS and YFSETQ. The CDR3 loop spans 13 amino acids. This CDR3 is CASSFEGINEQYF. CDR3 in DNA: TGCGCCAGCAGCTTTGAAGGGATCAACGAGCAGTACTTC. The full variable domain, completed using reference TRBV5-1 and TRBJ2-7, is KAGVTQTPRYLIKTRGQQVTLSCSPISGHRSVSWYQQTPGQGLQFLFEYFSETQRNKGNFPGRFSGRQFSNSRSEMNVSTLELGDSALYLCASSFEGINEQYFGPGTRLTVT.

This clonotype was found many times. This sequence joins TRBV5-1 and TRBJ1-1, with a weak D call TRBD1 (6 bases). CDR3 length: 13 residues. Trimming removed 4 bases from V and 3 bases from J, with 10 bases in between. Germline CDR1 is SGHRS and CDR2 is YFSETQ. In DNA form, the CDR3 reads TGCGCCAGCAGCACCCAGGGGCACACTGAAGCTTTCTTT. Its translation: CASSTQGHTEAFF. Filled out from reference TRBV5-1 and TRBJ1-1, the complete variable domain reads KAGVTQTPRYLIKTRGQQVTLSCSPISGHRSVSWYQQTPGQGLQFLFEYFSETQRNKGNFPGRFSGRQFSNSRSEMNVSTLELGDSALYLCASSTQGHTEAFFGQGTRLTVV.

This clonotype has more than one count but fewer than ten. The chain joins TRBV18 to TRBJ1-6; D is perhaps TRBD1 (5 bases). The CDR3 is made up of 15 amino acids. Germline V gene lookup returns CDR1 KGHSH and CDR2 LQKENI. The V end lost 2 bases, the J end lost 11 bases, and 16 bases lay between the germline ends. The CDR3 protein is CASSPKLGGAAPLHF. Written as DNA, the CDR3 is TGTGCCAGCTCACCAAAGTTAGGAGGGGCTGCACCCCTCCACTTT.

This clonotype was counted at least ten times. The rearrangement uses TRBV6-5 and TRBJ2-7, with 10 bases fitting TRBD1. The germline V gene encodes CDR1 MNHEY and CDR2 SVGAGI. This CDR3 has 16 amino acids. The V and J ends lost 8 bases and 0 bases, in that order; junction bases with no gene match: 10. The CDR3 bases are TGTGCCAGCTCGCCGGGACAGGGGACATTCTCCTACGAGCAGTACTTC. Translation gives CASSPGQGTFSYEQYF.

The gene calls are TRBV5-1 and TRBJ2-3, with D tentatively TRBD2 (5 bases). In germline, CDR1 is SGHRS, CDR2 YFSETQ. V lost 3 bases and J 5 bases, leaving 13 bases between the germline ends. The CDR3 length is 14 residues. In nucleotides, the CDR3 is TGCGCCAGCAGCTCTGTCAACGGGGAAGATACGCAGTATTTT. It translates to CASSSVNGEDTQYF.

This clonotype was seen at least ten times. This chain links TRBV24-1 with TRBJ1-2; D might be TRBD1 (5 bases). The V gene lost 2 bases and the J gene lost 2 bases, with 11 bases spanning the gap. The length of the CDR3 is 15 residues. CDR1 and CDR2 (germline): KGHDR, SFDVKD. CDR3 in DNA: TGTGCCACCAGTGATTACCGGGGCGGGAACTATGGCTACACCTTC. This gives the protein CATSDYRGGNYGYTF.

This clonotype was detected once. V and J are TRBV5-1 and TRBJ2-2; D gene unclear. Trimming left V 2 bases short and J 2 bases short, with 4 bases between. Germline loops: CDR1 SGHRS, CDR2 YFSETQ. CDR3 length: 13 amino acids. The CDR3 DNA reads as TGCGCCAGCAGCTTTCTCAACACCGGGGAGCTGTTTTTT. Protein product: CASSFLNTGELFF.

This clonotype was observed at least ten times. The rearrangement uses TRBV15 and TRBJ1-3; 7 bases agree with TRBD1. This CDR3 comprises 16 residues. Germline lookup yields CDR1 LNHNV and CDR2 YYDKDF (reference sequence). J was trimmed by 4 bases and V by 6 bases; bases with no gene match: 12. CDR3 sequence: CATSPLDRAKGNTIYF. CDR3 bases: TGTGCCACCAGTCCCCTAGACAGGGCGAAAGGAAACACCATATATTTT. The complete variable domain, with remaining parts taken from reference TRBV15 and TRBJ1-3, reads DAMVIQNPRYQVTQFGKPVTLSCSQTLNHNVMYWYQQKSSQAPKLLFHYYDKDFNNEADTPDNFQSRRPNTSFCFLDIRSPGLGDTAMYLCATSPLDRAKGNTIYFGEGSWLTVV.

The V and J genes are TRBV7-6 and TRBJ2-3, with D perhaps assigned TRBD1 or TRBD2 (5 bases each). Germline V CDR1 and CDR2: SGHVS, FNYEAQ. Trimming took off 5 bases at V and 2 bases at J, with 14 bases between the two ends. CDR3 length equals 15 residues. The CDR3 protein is CASSPWDLYTDTQYF. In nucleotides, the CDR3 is TGTGCCAGCAGCCCCTGGGACCTCTACACAGATACGCAGTATTTT. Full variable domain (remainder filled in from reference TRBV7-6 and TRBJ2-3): GAGVSQSPRYKVTKRGQDVALRCDPISGHVSLYWYRQALGQGPEFLTYFNYEAQQDKSGLPNDRFSAERPEGSISTLTIQRTEQRDSAMYRCASSPWDLYTDTQYFGPGTRLTVL.

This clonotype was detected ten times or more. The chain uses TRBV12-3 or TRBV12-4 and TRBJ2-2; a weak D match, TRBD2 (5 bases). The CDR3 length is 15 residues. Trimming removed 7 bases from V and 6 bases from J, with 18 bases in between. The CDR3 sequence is CASMLFRVGAGELFF. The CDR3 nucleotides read TGTGCCAGCATGCTCTTTAGGGTCGGGGCCGGGGAGCTGTTTTTT.

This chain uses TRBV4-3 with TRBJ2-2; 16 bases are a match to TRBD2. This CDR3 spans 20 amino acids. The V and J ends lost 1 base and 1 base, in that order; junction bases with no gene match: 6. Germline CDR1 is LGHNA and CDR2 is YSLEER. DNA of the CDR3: TGCGCCAGCAGCCAAGCGGGACTAGCGGGGGGGAAAGGGAACACCGGGGAGCTGTTTTTT. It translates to CASSQAGLAGGKGNTGELFF.

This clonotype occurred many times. The DNA for the CDR3 is TGCAGCGTTGGGGGACAGTCGGCCGCGGGGACCCAGTACTTC. Protein product: CSVGGQSAAGTQYF. The V and J genes are TRBV29-1 and TRBJ2-5, with 7 bases fitting TRBD1. This CDR3 contains 14 residues. Trimming at V came to 4 bases and at J to 7 bases, leaving 12 bases not matched to a gene. The germline CDR1 and CDR2 sequences are SQVTM and ANQGSEA.

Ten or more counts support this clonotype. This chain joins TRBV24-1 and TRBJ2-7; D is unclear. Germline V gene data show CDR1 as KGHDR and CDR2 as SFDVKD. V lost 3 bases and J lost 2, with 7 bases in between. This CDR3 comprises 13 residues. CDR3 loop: CATSDQDAYEQYF. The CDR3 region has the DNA TGTGCCACCAGTGATCAGGATGCCTACGAGCAGTACTTC.